This TCR beta chain was sequenced during a study of early T cells in non-severe SARS-CoV-2 infection. Study in general: The sequenced material was bulk RNA from unsorted whole blood, and its chains were unpaired. General observations from the study: Matching with VDJdb favored anti-spike CD8 responses (missing private and CD4 specificities).

Germline values: CDR1 SGHRS, CDR2 YFSETQ. V dropped 4 bases and J dropped 8 bases, with 10 bases sitting between them. The CDR3 consists of 13 residues. This clonotype came up many times. No antigen is known for it. Researchers tagged individual cDNA molecules with unique molecular identifiers. Using its own MiXCR run on the 5' RACE reads, TCRdb lists one record per CDR3 protein. The sample includes approximately 85,000 distinct CDR3 sequences, about 12% of them seen just once. This receptor was taken from an adult who was a healthcare worker with PCR-confirmed SARS-CoV-2 infection or an uninfected control (not recorded which). The chain is built from TRBV5-1 and TRBJ1-6; D is unclear. The sample consisted of whole blood. CDR3 sequence reads: CASSHKLDSPLHF. The CDR3 DNA reads TGCGCCAGCAGCCACAAACTCGATTCACCCCTCCACTTT.